Each of the 26 T cell receptor beta chains below was sequenced from the same sample in a study of cytomegalovirus exposure and HLA in healthy donors. Primers included in the PCR were 60 Vbeta and 13 Jbeta primers. Generated by immunoSEQ multiplex PCR, the TCRdb table keeps only in-frame clones and is missing some. The sample includes 120,000 or so clones, over 65% seen only once; the top ten take 3.5% to 4.5%. Material for sequencing was PBMCs. All receptors come from a man aged 40-49 years in good health and CMV-seropositive.

This clone has only a few counts. The rearrangement joins TRBV5-6 to TRBJ1-1, with D unresolved. V shed 3 bases and J shed 5 bases, with 8 bases lying between them. The CDR3 length is 12 residues. Germline assignment: CDR1 SGHDT and CDR2 YYEEEE. The CDR3 spells CASSSRGTEAFF. The DNA of the CDR3 is TGTGCCAGCAGCTCTCGCGGGACTGAAGCTTTCTTT. Drawing the rest from reference TRBV5-6 and TRBJ1-1, the complete variable domain is DAGVTQSPTHLIKTRGQQVTLRCSPKSGHDTVSWYQQALGQGPQFIFQYYEEEERQRGNFPDRFSGHQFPNYSSELNVNALLLGDSALYLCASSSRGTEAFFGQGTRLTVV.

This chain connects TRBV21-1 to TRBJ2-7; the table's D call, TRBD1, was not checked against the DNA. TRBV21-1 is an annotated pseudogene. The CDR3 totals 15 residues. CDR3 sequence (DNA): TGTGCCAGGTCGGTTTGGGGACAGGGAGTCTACGAGCAGTACTTC. It yields the protein CARSVWGQGVYEQYF.

The rearrangement links TRBV18 to TRBJ1-2; D might be TRBD1 (6 bases). The germline V gene encodes CDR1 KGHSH and CDR2 LQKENI. V shed 4 bases and J shed 3 bases, with 9 bases lying between them. The CDR3 is made up of 13 amino acids. In nucleotides, the CDR3 is TGTGCCAGCTCACTACGACAGGACTATGGCTACACCTTC. Translation: CASSLRQDYGYTF.

This clone was counted between two and nine times. This chain links TRBV29-1 with TRBJ2-5, with D possibly matching TRBD2 (6 bases). Germline V gene data show CDR1 as SQVTM and CDR2 as ANQGSEA. The CDR3 is 11 amino acids. The V gene lost 6 bases and the J gene lost 5 bases, with 10 bases spanning the gap. The CDR3 nucleotides read TGCAGCGTCGGGAGCGGGGAGACCCAGTACTTC. Protein product: CSVGSGETQYF. Complete variable domain (other parts from reference TRBV29-1 and TRBJ2-5): SAVISQKPSRDICQRGTSLTIQCQVDSQVTMMFWYRQQPGQSLTLIATANQGSEATYESGFVIDKFPISRPNLTFSTLTVSNMSPEDSSIYLCSVGSGETQYFGPGTRLLVL.

V gene TRBV6-5 combines with J gene TRBJ1-1; D perhaps matches TRBD1 (6 bases). This CDR3 contains 11 residues. Trimming left V 6 bases short and J 5 bases short, with 7 bases between. Per germline, CDR1 MNHEY and CDR2 SVGAGI. The DNA for the CDR3 is TGTGCCAGCAGAGGGGGTACTGAAGCTTTCTTT. It codes for CASRGGTEAFF.

V and J are TRBV7-9 and TRBJ1-5, with D perhaps matching TRBD1 (6 bases). The CDR3 is 15 residues long. CDR1 is SEHNR and CDR2 is FQNEAQ in the germline V gene (reference sequence). Trimming stripped 4 bases from V and 2 bases from J, with 12 bases between. CDR3: CASSSRQEGNQPQHF. CDR3 in DNA: TGTGCCAGCAGCTCCCGACAGGAGGGCAATCAGCCCCAGCATTTT. The whole variable domain, remainder taken from reference TRBV7-9 and TRBJ1-5, is DTGVSQNPRHKITKRGQNVTFRCDPISEHNRLYWYRQTLGQGPEFLTYFQNEAQLEKSRLLSDRFSAERPKGSFSTLEIQRTEQGDSAMYLCASSSRQEGNQPQHFGDGTRLSIL.

This clone was counted between two and nine times. This sequence joins TRBV30 and TRBJ1-6; D gene ambiguous. The CDR3 is 12 amino acids. CDR1 and CDR2 (germline): GTSNPN, SVGIG (reference sequence). The V and J ends lost 3 bases and 8 bases respectively, with 8 bases between them. The CDR3: CAWSAQDSPLHF. CDR3 in DNA: TGTGCCTGGAGCGCCCAGGATTCACCCCTCCACTTT.

The sample holds a few counts of this clone. The CDR3 DNA sequence: TGTGCCAGCAGCTTCTCCGGGACTAAGAATGAAAAACTGTTTTTT. Amino acids: CASSFSGTKNEKLFF. The V and J genes are TRBV11-2 and TRBJ1-4; a possible D gene is TRBD1 (5 bases). V shed 3 bases and J shed 5 bases, with 13 bases lying between them. The CDR3 runs 15 residues. Per germline, CDR1 SGHAT and CDR2 FQNNGV. The full variable domain, its missing parts supplied by reference TRBV11-2 and TRBJ1-4, is EAGVAQSPRYKIIEKRQSVAFWCNPISGHATLYWYQQILGQGPKLLIQFQNNGVVDDSQLPKDRFSAERLKGVDSTLKIQPAKLEDSAVYLCASSFSGTKNEKLFFGSGTQLSVL.

The CDR3 protein is CASSVGLAGGPDTQYF. The CDR3 bases are TGTGCCAGCAGCGTAGGTCTAGCGGGGGGGCCAGATACGCAGTATTTT. The chain couples TRBV9 to TRBJ2-3; 12 nucleotides match TRBD2. Germline V gene sequence: CDR1 SGDLS, CDR2 YYNGEE. The CDR3 consists of 16 residues. V was clipped by 0 bases and J by 4 bases; unmatched bases: 3.

The J gene is TRBJ2-1, the V gene TRBV15, with 8 bases that match TRBD2. Germline V gene data show CDR1 as LNHNV and CDR2 as YYDKDF (reference sequence). V lost 5 bases and J lost 0; bases outside the gene matches: 3. The CDR3 has 15 amino acids. The CDR3 region is CATSASGSSYNEQFF. The CDR3 DNA reads TGTGCCACCAGCGCAAGCGGGAGCTCCTACAATGAGCAGTTCTTC.

The rearrangement links TRBV30 to TRBJ2-4, with 7 positions matching TRBD2. This CDR3 is 14 amino acids long. The germline V gene has CDR1 GTSNPN and CDR2 SVGIG (reference sequence). J lost 5 bases, V lost 1 base, and 5 bases had no gene match. The CDR3 loop reads CAWSGSGGQNIQYF. The CDR3 coding sequence is TGTGCCTGGAGTGGATCGGGGGGACAAAACATTCAGTACTTC.

The chain employs TRBV5-1 and TRBJ1-1; no reliable D call. This CDR3 spans 14 amino acids. V dropped 4 bases and J dropped 1 base, with 11 bases sitting between them. Per the germline V gene, CDR1 is SGHRS and CDR2 is YFSETQ. CDR3 DNA: TGCGCCAGCAGCCTTACTACCCCGAACACTGAAGCTTTCTTT. This translates into CASSLTTPNTEAFF. Based on the CDR3 plus reference TRBV5-1 and TRBJ1-1, the full variable domain is KAGVTQTPRYLIKTRGQQVTLSCSPISGHRSVSWYQQTPGQGLQFLFEYFSETQRNKGNFPGRFSGRQFSNSRSEMNVSTLELGDSALYLCASSLTTPNTEAFFGQGTRLTVV.

V and J are TRBV10-2 and TRBJ1-5; 9 bases fit TRBD1. The CDR3 contains 16 residues. Trimming at V came to 1 base and at J to 3 bases, leaving 4 bases not matched to a gene. Germline V gene sequence: CDR1 WSHSY, CDR2 SAAADI. The CDR3 coding sequence is TGCGCCAGCAGTGAGTTGGGACAGGGACACAATCAGCCCCAGCATTTT. Protein: CASSELGQGHNQPQHF.

The chain joins TRBV2 to TRBJ2-7, with D possibly matching TRBD1 (6 bases). Germline CDR1 is SNHLY and CDR2 is FYNNEI. CDR3 length: 14 amino acids. The V end was cut by 5 bases, the J end by 5 bases, with 16 bases between. CDR3 nucleotides: TGTGCCAGCAGTAATGACAGGCCTCAGGACGAGCAGTACTTC. Encoded protein: CASSNDRPQDEQYF.

V and J are TRBV7-8 and TRBJ2-1; 11 bases are a match to TRBD2. With 3 bases clipped from V and 5 bases from J, the junction kept 3 bases outside the gene matches. The CDR3 extends over 15 amino acids. Germline values: CDR1 SGHVS, CDR2 FQNEAQ. The CDR3 here is CASSLTSGNNNEQFF. DNA of the CDR3: TGTGCCAGCAGCTTGACTAGCGGGAATAACAATGAGCAGTTCTTC. Together with reference TRBV7-8 and TRBJ2-1, the CDR3 gives the full variable domain: GAGVSQSPRYKVAKRGQDVALRCDPISGHVSLFWYQQALGQGPEFLTYFQNEAQLDKSGLPSDRFFAERPEGSVSTLKIQRTQQEDSAVYLCASSLTSGNNNEQFFGPGTRLTVL.

The rearrangement uses TRBV6-5 and TRBJ1-1; 7 bases line up with TRBD1. CDR3 size: 15 residues. The V gene end was trimmed by 5 bases and the J gene end by 5 bases; junction bases not matched to a gene: 11. Per the germline V gene, CDR1 is MNHEY and CDR2 is SVGAGI. CDR3: CASSQRTGGSTEAFF. The DNA for the CDR3 is TGTGCCAGCAGTCAGAGGACAGGTGGGAGTACTGAAGCTTTCTTT.

The chain has TRBV27 and TRBJ2-1; TRBD2 agrees at 9 bases. This CDR3 spans 15 amino acids. The V and J ends lost 8 bases and 7 bases, in that order; junction bases with no gene match: 12. The germline CDR1 and CDR2 sequences are MNHEY and SMNVEV (reference sequence). The CDR3 protein is CASCIAGDARNEQFF. The DNA of the CDR3 is TGTGCCAGCTGCATAGCGGGAGACGCCCGGAATGAGCAGTTCTTC.

The chain joins TRBV23-1 to TRBJ1-6; 8 bases are a match to TRBD1. TRBV23-1 is identified as an open reading frame with a role that is uncertain. This CDR3 has 20 residues. V lost 3 bases and J lost 0; bases outside the gene matches: 13. CDR3 residues: CASSHPPGQEICSYNSPLHF. CDR3 bases: TGCGCCAGCAGTCATCCCCCGGGACAGGAAATTTGCTCCTATAATTCACCCCTCCACTTT.

The chain links TRBV30 to TRBJ1-2, with D hard to call. The V gene lost 2 bases and the J gene lost 3 bases, with 22 bases spanning the gap. Germline V CDR1 and CDR2: GTSNPN, SVGIG (reference sequence). The CDR3 sequence is 17 residues long. The CDR3, as DNA: TGTGCCTGGAGTTCACCCTGGGGTGGAGTCGGGGACTATGGCTACACCTTC. Protein sequence: CAWSSPWGGVGDYGYTF.

This CDR3 reads CASSQRGSGWNTEAFF. DNA for the CDR3: TGTGCCAGCAGCCAAAGGGGTTCGGGTTGGAACACTGAAGCTTTCTTT. The rearrangement uses TRBV16 and TRBJ1-1; perhaps TRBD1 as D (5 bases). V was pared by 2 bases and J by 1 base, with 14 bases between. The CDR3 loop spans 16 amino acids. CDR1 KGHSY and CDR2 FQNENV come from the germline V gene.

The chain recombines TRBV7-8 with TRBJ1-1; D is perhaps TRBD1 (5 bases). This CDR3 region has 14 residues. V was clipped by 5 bases and J by 2 bases, with 12 bases between them. Per germline, CDR1 SGHVS and CDR2 FQNEAQ. CDR3 nucleotide sequence: TGTGCCAGCAGCCACCTAACAGGAAACACTGAAGCTTTCTTT. Amino acid sequence: CASSHLTGNTEAFF.

The V call is TRBV4-3, the J call TRBJ2-7, with TRBD2 matching 11 bases. Germline CDR1 reads LGHNA; CDR2 reads YSLEER. The CDR3 covers 15 residues. With V trimmed by 1 base and J by 1 base, 0 bases remained unmatched. CDR3: CASSQGLAGSYEQYF. CDR3 nucleotide sequence: TGCGCCAGCAGCCAAGGACTAGCGGGGTCCTACGAGCAGTACTTC.

The J gene is TRBJ1-6, the V gene TRBV6-1; D might be TRBD1 (5 bases). Trimming took 3 bases from V and 7 from J, leaving 22 bases between them. Per germline, CDR1 MNHNS and CDR2 SASEGT. CDR3 size: 18 residues. The CDR3 protein is CASSDGGMASQENSPLHF. The CDR3 region has the DNA TGTGCCAGCAGTGACGGGGGGATGGCCTCACAGGAGAATTCACCCCTCCACTTT.

The chain carries TRBV5-1 and TRBJ2-7; maybe TRBD2 (6 bases). The CDR3 sequence is 14 residues long. Trimming took off 4 bases at V and 1 base at J, with 12 bases between the two ends. CDR1 SGHRS and CDR2 YFSETQ come from the germline V gene. CDR3 in amino acids: CASSPDGRSYEQYF. Here the CDR3 DNA reads TGCGCCAGCAGCCCCGACGGGAGATCCTACGAGCAGTACTTC.

This clone was recorded only once. The rearrangement links TRBV20-1 to TRBJ1-1; D call uncertain. Germline lookup yields CDR1 DFQATT and CDR2 SNEGSKA (reference sequence). V was shortened by 3 bases and J by 3 bases, with 5 bases between the two germline ends. CDR3 length: 11 amino acids. CDR3 amino acids: CSASVHTEAFF. The DNA of the CDR3 is TGCAGTGCTAGCGTTCACACTGAAGCTTTCTTT.

V is TRBV30 and J is TRBJ2-1; D gene uncertain. The germline CDR1 and CDR2 sequences are GTSNPN and SVGIG (reference sequence). The CDR3 consists of 15 residues. V gave up 0 bases and J gave up 0 bases, with 9 bases separating them. The CDR3 bases are TGTGCCTGGAGTGTACTCGTTTTCTCCTACAATGAGCAGTTCTTC. This codes for CAWSVLVFSYNEQFF.